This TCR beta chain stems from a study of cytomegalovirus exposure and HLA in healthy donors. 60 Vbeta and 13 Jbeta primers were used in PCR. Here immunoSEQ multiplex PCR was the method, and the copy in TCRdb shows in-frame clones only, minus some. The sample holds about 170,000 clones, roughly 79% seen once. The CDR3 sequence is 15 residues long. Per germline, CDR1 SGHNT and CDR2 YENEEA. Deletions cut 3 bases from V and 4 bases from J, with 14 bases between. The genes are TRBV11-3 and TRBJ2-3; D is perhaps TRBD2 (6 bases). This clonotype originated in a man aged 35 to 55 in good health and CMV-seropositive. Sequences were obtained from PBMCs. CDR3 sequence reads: CASSLLGGRADTQYF. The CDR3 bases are TGTGCCAGCAGCTTGTTGGGAGGTCGGGCAGATACGCAGTATTTT.